Listed here are 20 T cell receptor beta chains from one sample, sequenced in a study of cytomegalovirus exposure and HLA in healthy donors (dated by TCRdb to the late 2010s). The library was made by the immunoSEQ multiplex PCR assay. The multiplex PCR relied on a mix of 60 forward primers for TCR Vbeta segments and 13 reverse primers for TCR Jbeta segments. TCRdb re-hosts the immuneACCESS table, in-frame sequences only. Its copies lack some clones; in the studies checked, an unresolved V gene accounts for under half of them, and the cause for the rest is not known. The sample's records list some 130,000 clones. Jointly, the top ten make up 1.5% to 2% of the sample. Material for sequencing was PBMCs. All receptors derive from a man between 18 and 29 years old in good health and CMV-seronegative.

The rearrangement links TRBV7-2 to TRBJ2-3; 7 bases agree with TRBD1. The trim removed 5 bases at V and 3 bases at J, leaving 8 bases unmatched. The CDR3 covers 15 residues. CDR1 is SGHTA, CDR2 FQGNSA, per germline. CDR3 loop: CASSQRQGGTDTQYF. The CDR3 region has the DNA TGTGCCAGCAGCCAGAGACAGGGTGGAACAGATACGCAGTATTTT.

The chain has TRBV11-2 and TRBJ2-2; 11 bases line up with TRBD2. Looked up from germline, CDR1 is SGHAT and CDR2 is FQNNGV. Germline trimming cut 4 bases from V and 3 bases from J; bases unmatched to any gene: 7. The CDR3 is 17 residues long. The CDR3 loop is CASSSPLLAGDTGELFF. CDR3 bases: TGTGCCAGCAGCTCTCCACTACTAGCGGGGGACACCGGGGAGCTGTTTTTT.

The chain uses TRBV4-1 and TRBJ2-3; 7 bases agree with TRBD2. J gave up 9 bases and V 0 bases, and 0 bases lay outside the gene matches. Germline loops: CDR1 MGHRA, CDR2 YSYEKL. This CDR3 region has 12 residues. For the CDR3, the DNA is TGCGCCAGCAGCCAAGAGGGACTAACGCAGTATTTT. It is translated as CASSQEGLTQYF.

The chain couples TRBV7-9 to TRBJ1-2; D gene uncertain. Germline values: CDR1 SEHNR, CDR2 FQNEAQ (reference sequence). CDR3 size: 12 residues. V lost 5 bases and J 8 bases, leaving 12 bases between the germline ends. For the CDR3, the DNA is TGTGCCAGCAGCAACAGTTTGAGCGGCTACACCTTC. It specifies CASSNSLSGYTF.

The chain joins TRBV9 to TRBJ2-1, with D possibly matching TRBD1 (7 bases). Germline V gene lookup returns CDR1 SGDLS and CDR2 YYNGEE. There are 15 residues in the CDR3. Trimming cost V 0 bases and J 6 bases, with 13 bases left between them. In DNA form, the CDR3 reads TGTGCCAGCAGCGTAGAGGACAGGAGGGTCAATGAGCAGTTCTTC. It encodes CASSVEDRRVNEQFF.

This sequence joins TRBV25-1 and TRBJ2-7; 8 bases fit TRBD2. The CDR3 spans 11 residues. V shed 6 bases and J 8 bases; nucleotides not matched to a gene: 3. Germline V gene lookup returns CDR1 MGHDK and CDR2 SYGVNS. In DNA, the CDR3 is TGTGCCAGCAGCTATAGCGGGAAGCAGTACTTC. Its protein product is CASSYSGKQYF.

This chain links TRBV29-1 with TRBJ2-7; D possibly corresponds to TRBD1 (7 bases). The V end lost 3 bases, the J end lost 7 bases, and 22 bases lay between the germline ends. The V gene's germline CDR1 is SQVTM and CDR2 ANQGSEA. The CDR3 contains 15 residues. For the CDR3, the DNA is TGCAGCGTTGAGGCCGGTGGCCGCGGGACAGCAGAGCAGTACTTC. It translates to CSVEAGGRGTAEQYF.

The rearrangement links TRBV14 to TRBJ1-1, with TRBD1 as a possible D gene (5 bases). Looked up from germline, CDR1 is SGHDN and CDR2 is FVKESK. This CDR3 region has 14 residues. V lost 2 bases, J lost 6 bases, and 13 bases lay in between. CDR3 in amino acids: CASSQMTADAEAFF. The CDR3 coding sequence is TGTGCCAGCAGCCAAATGACAGCCGACGCTGAAGCTTTCTTT.

The chain has TRBV5-5 and TRBJ1-2; possible D gene TRBD1, 6 bases. CDR3 length equals 14 residues. Trimming pared 5 bases from V and 5 bases from J, leaving 16 bases between. Per germline, CDR1 SGHKS and CDR2 YYEKEE (reference sequence). Here the CDR3 DNA reads TGTGCCAGCAGATCGGACAGCTCCTATTATGGCTACACCTTC. This translates into CASRSDSSYYGYTF.

The chain couples TRBV7-9 to TRBJ2-1; 10 nucleotides match TRBD2. The V gene's germline CDR1 is SEHNR and CDR2 FQNEAQ (reference sequence). CDR3 length equals 15 residues. V gave up 5 bases and J gave up 8 bases; unmatched junction bases: 9. CDR3 sequence (DNA): TGTGCCAGCAGCCCAGCGGGGGGGCAGGTCTATGAGCAGTTCTTC. This gives the protein CASSPAGGQVYEQFF.

The J gene is TRBJ2-3, the V gene TRBV5-6; maybe TRBD1 (5 bases). CDR3 length: 15 residues. Per the germline V gene, CDR1 is SGHDT and CDR2 is YYEEEE. V shed 5 bases and J shed 5 bases, with 18 bases lying between them. CDR3 in amino acids: CASRPWGAGLDTQYF. The CDR3 DNA follows: TGTGCCAGCAGGCCATGGGGCGCAGGATTAGATACGCAGTATTTT.

The gene calls are TRBV7-8 and TRBJ1-2, with D possibly TRBD1 on 5 matching bases. The length of the CDR3 is 19 residues. The V and J ends lost 1 base and 0 bases respectively, with 21 bases between them. Germline V gives CDR1 SGHVS, CDR2 FQNEAQ. This CDR3 is CASSLVPGGAFEANYGYTF. In nucleotides, the CDR3 is TGTGCCAGCAGCTTAGTGCCCGGGGGTGCGTTCGAAGCTAACTATGGCTACACCTTC.

The rearrangement uses TRBV11-3 and TRBJ2-5, with 7 bases lining up with TRBD2. The DNA end is a closer match to TRBJ2-7, so the J assignment may be wrong. CDR3 length: 13 amino acids. Germline V gene data show CDR1 as SGHNT and CDR2 as YENEEA. CDR3 DNA: TGTGCCAGCAGTCGGCGGGAGATCTACGAGCAGTACTTC. Its protein is CASSRREIYEQYF.

This chain joins TRBV6-5 and TRBJ2-2, with 7 nucleotides matching TRBD1. The CDR3 is made up of 15 amino acids. Losses at the gene ends were 10 bases for V and 4 bases for J; bases not matched to a gene: 12. Germline V gives CDR1 MNHEY, CDR2 SVGAGI. CDR3: CATRVRDSRTGELFF. In DNA form, the CDR3 reads TGTGCCACGCGTGTTAGGGACAGTCGCACCGGGGAGCTGTTTTTT.

This sequence joins TRBV6-1 and TRBJ2-7; 7 bases are shared with TRBD1. CDR3 length equals 14 residues. CDR1 is MNHNS and CDR2 is SASEGT in the germline V gene. Germline trimming cut 4 bases from V and 4 bases from J; bases unmatched to any gene: 7. CDR3 amino acids: CASSVPGQKYEQYF. DNA for the CDR3: TGTGCCAGCAGTGTGCCGGGACAGAAATACGAGCAGTACTTC.

This rearrangement joins TRBV11-2 to TRBJ2-5; 10 bases are a match to TRBD1. The DNA end favors TRBJ2-7, so the J call may be wrong. Germline V lookup: CDR1 SGHAT, CDR2 FQNNGV. The CDR3 is made up of 13 amino acids. The CDR3 DNA is TGTGCCAGCAGCTGGGACAGGGGCGACGAGCAGTACTTC. It specifies CASSWDRGDEQYF.

The chain joins TRBV5-5 to TRBJ1-5; D is uncertain. The CDR3 is 14 amino acids. V was pared by 4 bases and J by 6 bases, with 14 bases between. Germline V CDR1 and CDR2: SGHKS, YYEKEE (reference sequence). The CDR3 spells CASSPTGWGQPQHF. CDR3 sequence (DNA): TGTGCCAGCAGCCCGACGGGATGGGGTCAGCCCCAGCATTTT.

The genes are TRBV5-6 and TRBJ2-3; TRBD2 aligns across 7 bases. Germline assignment: CDR1 SGHDT and CDR2 YYEEEE. The CDR3 has 14 residues. The J segment lost 9 bases and the V segment lost 2 bases, leaving 9 bases of the junction unmatched. The CDR3 sequence is CASSFGGGEGTQYF. CDR3 coding DNA: TGTGCCAGCAGCTTCGGCGGGGGAGAAGGAACGCAGTATTTT.

In DNA form, the CDR3 reads TGTGCCAGCAGCTCCCCAGGAAACACCATATATTTT. Translated: CASSSPGNTIYF. This chain joins TRBV7-8 and TRBJ1-3, with unresolved D. Germline CDR1 and CDR2: SGHVS and FQNEAQ. This CDR3 has 12 residues. Trimming removed 4 bases at V and 4 bases at J, with 5 bases between.

The V gene is TRBV28, the J gene TRBJ2-3, with D unresolved. CDR1 is MDHEN, CDR2 SYDVKM, per germline. The V end was cut by 3 bases, the J end by 6 bases, with 13 bases between. The CDR3 totals 14 residues. CDR3 sequence reads: CASSFPPLSDTQYF. The CDR3 nucleotides read TGTGCCAGCAGTTTCCCCCCATTAAGCGATACGCAGTATTTT.